This T cell receptor beta chain comes out of a study of T cells in localized non-small cell lung cancer. This clone was counted once. The CDR3 runs 15 residues. J was trimmed by 0 bases and V by 7 bases; bases with no gene match: 9. The germline gives CDR1 SGHAT, CDR2 FQNNGV. TCRdb's table, derived via immunoSEQ multiplex PCR, lists solely in-frame clones and lacks some. Here the sample spans over 10,000 clones, 84% being singletons. The sequence was obtained from a male donor aged 60 or over with stage I squamous cell lung carcinoma. The chain couples TRBV11-2 to TRBJ2-7; 7 bases are shared with TRBD1. The input for sequencing was peripheral blood, taken before any cancer treatment. The CDR3 spells CASTERGQSSYEQYF. CDR3 nucleotide sequence: TGTGCCAGCACCGAAAGGGGGCAGAGCTCCTACGAGCAGTACTTC.